Here is one T cell receptor (beta chain) with its context. Authors' analysis steps: Estimation of nucleated cell counts relied on the amplification of reference gene primers. TCRdb's copy holds only in-frame clones and misses some; the assay was immunoSEQ multiplex PCR. The V and J calls and clone size are taken from that table; D and trimming were inferred from the DNA. This sample has 450,000 to 500,000 clones; approximately 83% occur once, and the top ten carry about 3.2%. The sample is drawn from a study of blood T cell repertoires in COVID-19. Study at large: PBMCs, B-cell-depleted T cells, or T cells were the source of the cDNA or gDNA that made up the material.

CDR3 length equals 13 residues. Germline values: CDR1 MNHEY, CDR2 SMNVEV (reference sequence). The V end was cut by 6 bases, the J end by 9 bases, with 15 bases between. The specimen sequenced was peripheral blood. The chain couples TRBV27 to TRBJ1-5; D uncertain. The sequence was obtained from a human donor in a cohort sampled during active COVID-19. The CDR3 DNA reads TGTGCCAGCAGGACTACTTCTCGGGGGCCCCAGCATTTT. It codes for CASRTTSRGPQHF.